This TCR beta chain was observed in a study of cytomegalovirus exposure and HLA in healthy donors (dated by TCRdb to the late 2010s). For the study in its entirety: According to an earlier analysis of a few hundred of the donors, 150 million to 200 million T cells yielded over 90 million unique TCR beta sequences and less than 300 Gb of sequence data. Among around 400 genotyped donors of the cohort, an average of approximately 240,000 unique TCR beta nucleotide sequences was sequenced per donor, of which roughly 17% were non-productive. A later analysis re-examined previously published TCR beta repertoires from 610 or so donors and added high-resolution HLA genotyping to investigate patterns of TCR occurrence. The study profiled the T cell repertoires of under 700 subjects by immunosequencing and related them to cytomegalovirus serostatus. Donor age, sex, ethnicity and CMV serostatus were compiled alongside the repertoire data. Every repertoire in the discovery cohort had been generated on one and the same sequencing platform. About five DR-DQ haplotypes were treated as single units for association and clustering because of strong linkage in the cohort. The aim of the study was to test whether cataloging public T cell receptors could identify signatures of past pathogen exposure. HLA typing included class I and class II loci at four-digit resolution. Besides the first cohort of approximately 670 subjects, a separate validation cohort made up of 120 or so different subjects was used. The genetic ancestry cluster associated with self-reported Caucasian donors included 81% of the approximately 400 genotyped donors. A later genetic analysis used genome-wide SNP genotypes for about three fifths of the 666 donors, treating that subset as a discovery cohort. The later analysis used no new phenotypic data to find candidate immune exposures, relying instead on TCR beta sequences and their occurrence across donors. The study combined high-throughput TCR immunosequencing, statistical association of individual TCRs with disease status, and machine learning to predict cytomegalovirus infection status. In an earlier analysis of 550 to 700 of the donors, high-throughput TCR beta sequencing was used to judge whether each TCR beta V gene segment behaved as functional or pseudogenic. Typing coverage varied by locus: roughly 629-640 donors for A, B, C, DRB1 and DQB1; under 550 for DQA1; some 610 for DPA1; roughly 470 for DPB1. An early release that covered around 590 HLA-typed donors contained 250 to 350 gigabases of sequencing data and tens of millions of unique TCR sequences. The paper's findings and limits, for the study overall: Some IMGT-functional V segments, including TRBV6-2 and TRBV6-3, could not be distinguished by the 87-base-pair reads and were therefore excluded. A cluster of highly shared sequence variants was judged likely to represent a technical artifact of the sequencing pipeline. Correlated functional status among segregating V segments might be attributable to linkage disequilibrium, but an unknown experimental factor could not be ruled out. According to a later analysis, most CMV-associated TCR beta chains appeared to be HLA-restricted, and the HLA associations seemed to be driven largely by CMV exposure. Three of the identified cytomegalovirus-associated TCR beta chains were confirmed in vitro to be specific for cytomegalovirus antigens. For the cohort, immune exposure information was limited to CMV serostatus. Cytomegalovirus status was reported to be diagnosed by the classifier with high specificity and sensitivity in both the original and validation cohorts. A later genetic analysis associated a missense DCLRE1C variant with V-gene and J-gene trimming of TCR beta chains, and an independent cohort replicated the association. A total of roughly 160 TCR beta chains were listed by the study as associated with cytomegalovirus. Most TCR sequences were seen in very few donors, while some public TCRs were found in many individuals. Because HLA typing was unavailable for some donors at each locus, only the typed subset was used in association tests. A later analysis associated 15,000 to 20,000 TCR beta sequences with specific HLA alleles at a false discovery rate of 0.05. Roughly uniform sequencing depth across donors was assumed in presence/absence analyses, although this assumption may not hold. Only TCR beta chains were sequenced in this cohort, and the absence of alpha or paired-chain data limited detectable features. Broadly in line with IMGT annotations, most TCR beta V segments showed up in productive rearrangements about 87% or about 30% of the time in an earlier analysis of 450 to 750 of the donors. According to a later analysis, parvovirus B19, influenza, CMV and Epstein-Barr virus appeared linked to several top co-occurrence clusters. The authors suggested that the approach could potentially be generalized to other disease states and immunological phenotypes. A later genetic analysis reported fewer N-insertions in productive TCRs among donors in an Asian-associated ancestry cluster than the roughly 700-donor mean. According to a later analysis, TCR association rates differed among HLA loci, with DRB1 alleles showing the most associated TCRs and HLA-C alleles showing the fewest. About 17 rarely observed V segments, including chromosome 9 orphons, were excluded from the earlier analysis of some 590 of the donors because counts were too low. Compared with equally common non-associated chains, HLA-associated TCR beta chains in a later analysis were more clonally expanded and had lower generation probabilities. Assigning TCR associations to individual alleles was difficult when HLA alleles, especially DR and DQ, strongly co-occurred. A further reported finding was that TCR beta sequences accurately predicted the HLA-A and HLA-B alleles for most subjects in the first cohort.

The library was obtained by the immunoSEQ multiplex PCR assay. A mixture of 60 forward primers for TCR Vbeta segments and 13 reverse primers for TCR Jbeta segments was used in the multiplex PCR. The CDR3 region of rearranged TCR beta genes was amplified from genomic DNA by a multiplex PCR assay. Amplified TCR beta libraries were sequenced as 87-base-pair reads on the Illumina HiSeq System. On the study's bioinformatics: A later analysis tallied about 77 million unique TCR beta chains across the 610 or so repertoires, and approximately 11 million of those chains were shared by two or more donors. A nearest-neighbor algorithm error-corrected the raw reads and collapsed the reads into unique sequences, merging closely related sequences to remove PCR and sequencing errors. CDR3 sequences were aligned to IMGT reference sequences to assign V, D and J gene segments. For a sequence to be retained, a match of at least six nucleotides to both a V gene segment and a J gene segment was required. A rearrangement counted as productive if the CDR3 had no stop codons and remained in frame with V and J, and every other rearrangement counted as non-productive. CDR3 was defined by IMGT convention, running from the second conserved V-encoded cysteine to the conserved J-encoded phenylalanine. The earlier analysis of about 620 of the donors excluded sequences that lacked an unambiguous match to a single V gene segment. In an earlier analysis of 587 of the donors, V segments were called functional above 56.7% productive rearrangements and were called segregating when the between-donor standard deviation exceeded 5%. A statistical classification framework was developed to diagnose cytomegalovirus status using the catalog of TCR beta chain sequences. V and J gene assignment, in a later analysis, came from comparing TCR nucleotide sequences with IMGT/GENE-DB human TR gene sequences. The TCRdist pipeline was used in a later analysis to assign CDR3 sequences and most-parsimonious VDJ recombination scenarios. A later analysis defined each TCR beta chain by its CDR3 amino acid sequence plus V-gene family, and excluded reads lacking a unique V-gene family. In a later analysis, 500 to 650 highly shared, low-generation-probability nucleotide sequences were removed to address suspected cross-contamination and a sequencing artifact. For each public chain, a later analysis derived a clonal expansion index from normalized ranks of inferred template counts within each repertoire. Generation probabilities in a later analysis came from a VDJ recombination model fitted to out-of-frame rearrangements, and those results were checked against IGoR. In a later analysis, TCR-TCR, TCR-HLA and TCR-CMV co-occurrence was scored with hypergeometric tests, and a repertoire-size bias correction was applied to TCR pairs. To estimate false discovery rates, a later analysis permuted the HLA or CMV assignments 20 times. In a later analysis, co-occurring TCRs were grouped using DBSCAN, with TCRdist sequence similarity added in when clustering inside HLA-allele-positive subsets. For co-occurrence clustering, repertoires with fewer than 30,000 or more than 120,000 public chains were excluded, along with four to six repertoires with anomalous nucleotide sharing. Entries here come from immuneACCESS through TCRdb and include only in-frame sequences with V and J called. Some clones fail to appear in such tables; in the studies checked, an unresolved V gene covers under half of the shortfall, and the cause of the remainder is unknown. The DNA gave D and trimming, while V, J and clone size come from that table. This sample comprises about 190,000 clones, 80% to 90% of them detected only once. The top ten clonotypes cover roughly 2.3% of the sample.

The cohort comprised fewer than 750 healthy bone marrow donors. All cohort members were sampled while nominally healthy, although unrecorded immune exposures were likely present. The donor was CMV seronegative and belonged to the group of 352 seronegative cohort members. Each donor provided a peripheral blood sample, and peripheral blood mononuclear cells were used for TCR beta sequencing. Genomic DNA was extracted from the blood cell samples with the Qiagen DNeasy Blood Extraction Kit. With respect to this clone: Its antigen remains unidentified. No quality values exist for individual bases; no much larger clone is one base distant.

The germline V gene specifies SQVTM as CDR1 and ANQGSEA as CDR2. The CDR3 runs 15 amino acids, cysteine and phenylalanine included. The kept DNA is CDR3 alone, 45 bases in frame from the first base. Trimming takes 4 bases from V and 5 bases from J, and the germline ends sit 19 bases apart. The sequence links TRBV29-1 to TRBJ2-3; D gene: possibly TRBD1, on 6 matching bases. This clonotype was obtained from a male donor in good health and CMV-seronegative. The specimen sequenced was PBMCs. The CDR3 protein is CSVGDEVSQGDTQYF. In nucleotide form, the sequence is TGCAGCGTTGGGGACGAAGTTTCACAGGGAGATACGCAGTATTTT.